A selection of T cell receptor beta chains follows, all from one sample in a study of T cells expressing NK-cell markers. From its re-call of the 5' RACE reads, TCRdb lists each CDR3 protein once, without DNA. This repertoire includes around 380,000 distinct CDR3 sequences. Sequences were obtained from blood T cells: a sorted CD56 or NKG2C T cell subset, CD4+ or CD8+ T cells, or bulk PBMC T cells (not recorded which). The receptors originated from a woman aged 45-59 years in good health. CDR3s include the opening cysteine and the closing phenylalanine or tryptophan.

V gene: TRBV7-9
J gene: TRBJ2-3
CDR3 protein: CASSPRSKSTDTQYF

V gene: TRBV10-2
J gene: TRBJ2-1
CDR3 protein: CASSDRERTISYNEQFF

V gene: TRBV6-5
J gene: TRBJ1-2
CDR3 protein: CASRATGEGYGYTF

V gene: TRBV30
J gene: TRBJ1-4
CDR3 protein: CAWSLLANEKLFF

V gene: TRBV19
J gene: TRBJ2-2
CDR3 protein: CASSINIWGDTGELFF

V gene: TRBV12-3/TRBV12-4
J gene: TRBJ1-5
CDR3 protein: CASSQTGVMNQPQHF

V gene: TRBV12-3/TRBV12-4
J gene: TRBJ2-3
CDR3 protein: CASSTGTSGRMNTDTQYF

V gene: TRBV20-1
J gene: TRBJ1-1
CDR3 protein: CSGARQGNTEAFF

V gene: TRBV18
J gene: TRBJ2-1
CDR3 protein: CASSPLGTSGQSPQFF

V gene: TRBV20-1
J gene: TRBJ1-5
CDR3 protein: CSASGGFNSNQPQHF

V gene: TRBV6-6
J gene: TRBJ2-2
CDR3 protein: CASSYAPLETGELFF

V gene: TRBV20-1
J gene: TRBJ1-4
CDR3 protein: CSARDKGTGNEKLFF

V gene: TRBV30
J gene: TRBJ2-1
CDR3 protein: CAWSEGTNNEQFF

V gene: TRBV29-1
J gene: TRBJ2-3
CDR3 protein: CSVEDSQGADTQYF

V gene: TRBV20-1
J gene: TRBJ1-6
CDR3 protein: CSARDDRGRGRFSPLHF

V gene: TRBV20-1
J gene: TRBJ2-1
CDR3 protein: CSALPPDEGYNEQFF

V gene: TRBV5-1
J gene: TRBJ2-2
CDR3 protein: CASRRKLTGELFF

V gene: TRBV5-1
J gene: TRBJ2-1
CDR3 protein: CAISRDGVNEQFF

V gene: TRBV27
J gene: TRBJ2-7
CDR3 protein: CASSRREGSYEQYF

V gene: TRBV5-1
J gene: TRBJ2-7
CDR3 protein: CASSPPGTSPRIEQYF

V gene: TRBV13
J gene: TRBJ2-7
CDR3 protein: CASSPQFLEQYF

V gene: TRBV25-1
J gene: TRBJ1-1
CDR3 protein: CASSEGGGNTEAFF

V gene: TRBV7-8
J gene: TRBJ1-4
CDR3 protein: CASSPKRGDMLEKLFF

V gene: TRBV5-1
J gene: TRBJ1-1
CDR3 protein: CASSFGLSGDTEAFF